The entry below gives a single TCR beta chain sequence along with its context. The target antigen is unknown. This entry comes from a study of vaccination and CD4 T cells after COVID-19. Germline V gene data show CDR1 as DFQATT and CDR2 as SNEGSKA (reference sequence). This CDR3 is built from 17 residues. Trimming left V 2 bases short and J 7 bases short, with 21 bases between. Oncomine TCR Beta short-read sequencing was applied to DNA from cultured CD4+ T cells. TCRdb independently ran MiXCR on the PCR reads; one entry per CDR3 protein. In the table there are about 21,000 distinct CDR3 sequences, 70% of which are singletons. Sample treatment: approximately nine-day PBMC culture with coronavirus spike peptide pools or control peptides (ViraFEST assay).

The source of this sequence is a human donor who had recovered from COVID-19. Sample: CD4+ T cells from blood, cultured in vitro. The chain has TRBV20-1 and TRBJ1-6, with D possibly being TRBD1 (5 bases). CDR3 sequence reads: CSARPLGGSLGNSPLHF. CDR3 nucleotides: TGCAGTGCTAGACCCCTCGGGGGGTCCCTGGGGAATTCACCCCTCCACTTT.